Each of the 9 T cell receptor beta chains below was sequenced from the same sample in a study of early T cells in non-severe SARS-CoV-2 infection (dated by TCRdb to the early 2020s). Library preparation employed 5' RACE. Sequencing was carried out with a NextSeq 500. TCRdb itself trimmed the public reads at Q25 with fastp, ran MiXCR and retained productive beta chains. A single entry per CDR3 protein holds the most common genes and DNA from its merged rows. The sample records roughly 83,000 distinct CDR3 sequences, roughly 10% of which are singletons. The ten largest clones add up to over 7.5% of the sample. The sequencing used whole blood, collected at baseline. Receptor source: an adult who was a healthcare worker with PCR-confirmed SARS-CoV-2 infection or an uninfected control (not recorded which).

This clonotype was found many times. The chain joins TRBV6-4 to TRBJ1-5; D not resolved. CDR3 length: 17 residues. Germline CDR1 MRHNA, CDR2 SNTAGT. Deletions cut 7 bases from V and 7 bases from J, with 26 bases between. CDR3 coding DNA: TGTGCCAGCAACCTCCCCCAGGCAAATGGTCCCAAACAGCCCCAGCATTTT. Translating it yields CASNLPQANGPKQPQHF.

The CDR3 coding sequence is TGTGCCAGCAGACTAGGACCCCTAGCGACTGGGGCCAACGTCCTGACTTTC. It specifies CASRLGPLATGANVLTF. The chain carries TRBV5-6 and TRBJ2-6; a weak D match, TRBD2 (6 bases). The germline CDR1 and CDR2 sequences are SGHDT and YYEEEE. Trimming shortened V by 5 bases and J by 2 bases, and 17 bases separated the two germline ends. The CDR3 is 17 residues long.

This clonotype was seen a single time. This CDR3 is CASSLERGRLEKLFF. The CDR3 nucleotides read TGTGCCAGCAGCTTAGAACGGGGGCGATTGGAAAAACTGTTTTTT. V usage is TRBV13 and J usage is TRBJ1-4, with D maybe TRBD1 (6 bases). V lost 1 base and J 8 bases, leaving 14 bases between the germline ends. Per the germline V gene, CDR1 is PRHDT and CDR2 is FYEKMQ (reference sequence). The CDR3 runs to 15 residues.

The chain uses TRBV24-1 and TRBJ2-1; 7 bases are shared with TRBD2. With V trimmed by 2 bases and J by 5 bases, 5 bases remained unmatched. Germline CDR1 and CDR2: KGHDR and SFDVKD. The CDR3 runs 15 residues. The CDR3 loop is CATSDSGTMNNEQFF. CDR3 nucleotide sequence: TGTGCCACCAGTGATTCGGGGACTATGAACAATGAGCAGTTCTTC.

This clonotype was seen at least ten times. The chain links TRBV27 to TRBJ2-7; the D gene is possibly TRBD2 (5 bases). The CDR3 loop spans 13 amino acids. V dropped 5 bases and J dropped 0 bases, with 8 bases sitting between them. Germline values: CDR1 MNHEY, CDR2 SMNVEV (reference sequence). The CDR3 spells CASSGLASYEQYF. The CDR3 bases are TGTGCCAGCAGTGGGCTAGCCTCCTACGAGCAGTACTTC.

This clonotype came up a few times. The J gene is TRBJ2-7, the V gene TRBV9; the match to TRBD2 covers 9 bases. This CDR3 has 14 amino acids. Germline V lookup: CDR1 SGDLS, CDR2 YYNGEE. Germline trimming cut 6 bases from V and 6 bases from J; bases unmatched to any gene: 10. The CDR3 loop is CASTNRAGGTEQYF. The DNA for the CDR3 is TGTGCCAGCACGAATAGAGCGGGAGGTACCGAGCAGTACTTC.

The chain employs TRBV7-2 and TRBJ2-3, with 9 positions matching TRBD2. CDR3 length: 16 amino acids. Germline CDR1 SGHTA, CDR2 FQGNSA. After removal of 3 bases from V and 3 bases from J, the junction contained 7 bases not matched to a gene. In DNA form, the CDR3 reads TGTGCCAGCAGCTTTAGCGGGAGACGGGAGACAGATACGCAGTATTTT. Translating it yields CASSFSGRRETDTQYF.

Only a few counts were recorded for this clonotype. V and J are TRBV5-1 and TRBJ1-1; 9 nucleotides line up with TRBD1. Germline CDR1 is SGHRS and CDR2 is YFSETQ. V lost 0 bases, J lost 4 bases, and 10 bases stayed unmatched. There are 17 residues in the CDR3. This chain's CDR3 is CASSLETGGIRSTEAFF. CDR3 coding DNA: TGCGCCAGCAGCTTGGAAACAGGGGGCATCAGAAGCACTGAAGCTTTCTTT.

Only a few counts were recorded for this clonotype. The genes are TRBV9 and TRBJ1-2; D uncertain. The germline gives CDR1 SGDLS, CDR2 YYNGEE. CDR3 length equals 13 residues. V was trimmed by 4 bases and J by 4 bases, leaving 11 bases between them. The CDR3 spells CASSYDVGYGYTF. The CDR3 DNA reads as TGTGCCAGCAGCTACGACGTTGGCTATGGCTACACCTTC.